A selection of T cell receptor beta chains follows, all from one sample in a study of blood T cell repertoires in COVID-19. The repertoire was sequenced with immunoSEQ multiplex PCR; TCRdb's copy has only in-frame clones and lacks some. The sample has more than 85,000 clones; 75% to 85% are singletons. The sample taken for sequencing was peripheral blood. Receptors were obtained from a woman older than 75 with active or convalescent COVID-19. Both conserved end residues are part of each CDR3. The D gene is left open where the match is weak. Expanded clones get a size class; other rows say once, few or many, or leave the size out.

TRBV27,TRBD2,TRBJ2-3,NA,TGTGCCAGCAGTTTTTTAACTAGCGGGGAGGATACGCAGTATTTT,CASSFLTSGEDTQYF
TRBV29-1,TRBD1,TRBJ1-3,NA,TGCAGCGTGACAGGGGAGCACTCTGGAAACACCATATATTTT,CSVTGEHSGNTIYF
TRBV2,NA,TRBJ2-7,once,TGTGCCAGCAGTGGAACAGTTATATCCCGGTTTGGCGAGCAGTACTTC,CASSGTVISRFGEQYF
TRBV7-2,NA,TRBJ2-2,NA,TGTGCCAGCAGCTTAGGTGTCTACACCGGGGAGCTGTTTTTT,CASSLGVYTGELFF
TRBV7-9,NA,TRBJ2-5,NA,TGTGCCAGCAGCCAACAGGGCGGGGAGACCCAGTACTTC,CASSQQGGETQYF
TRBV24-1,TRBD1,TRBJ2-1,NA,TGTGCCACCAGTGATTTTCAGGGGGCGAATACCGATGAGCAGTTCTTC,CATSDFQGANTDEQFF
TRBV28,TRBD2,TRBJ2-1,once,TGTGCCAGCAGTTTATTCAAGACTAGCGGGAGCCATGAGCAGTTCTTC,CASSLFKTSGSHEQFF
TRBV28,NA,TRBJ1-4,NA,TGTGCCAGCAGTTTCGGGGGTACAGGCGGAGAAAAACTGTTTTTT,CASSFGGTGGEKLFF
TRBV11-3,TRBD1,TRBJ2-5,NA,TGTGCCAGCAGCCGACAGGGCCACCAAGAGACCCAGTACTTC,CASSRQGHQETQYF
TRBV5-1,TRBD1,TRBJ2-7,NA,TGCGCCAGCAGGCCCGGGACAGGGTCCCACGAGCAGTACTTC,CASRPGTGSHEQYF
TRBV18,TRBD1,TRBJ1-2,NA,TGTGCCAGCTCACCGGGGACAGGACAACGAAATGGCTACACCTTC,CASSPGTGQRNGYTF
TRBV5-1,NA,TRBJ1-1,NA,TGCGCCAGCAGACGAACCCAGGATCATTTCGACACTGAAGCTTTCTTT,CASRRTQDHFDTEAFF
TRBV2,TRBD2,TRBJ2-1,NA,TGTGCCAGCAGAGTACTAGCGGGAGCCAATGAGCAGTTCTTC,CASRVLAGANEQFF
TRBV5-5,NA,TRBJ1-5,NA,TGTGCCAGCAGTTCCGACAGCGCGGATCAGCCCCAGCATTTT,CASSSDSADQPQHF
TRBV5-5,TRBD2,TRBJ2-1,NA,TGTGCCAGCAGCGTTCGAGCGGGGGAGACCTCCTACAATGAGCAGTTCTTC,CASSVRAGETSYNEQFF
TRBV7-2,NA,TRBJ1-3,NA,TGTGCCAGCAGCGCGTACACAGGGTCGGCTGGAAACACCATATATTTT,CASSAYTGSAGNTIYF
TRBV11-3,NA,TRBJ2-7,NA,TGTGCCAGCAGCCCCGGGAACTCCTACGAGCAGTACTTC,CASSPGNSYEQYF
TRBV6-5,NA,TRBJ1-2,NA,TGTGCCAGCAGTTCACTTTCGGACAGAGCTAACTATGGCTACACCTTC,CASSSLSDRANYGYTF
TRBV28,NA,TRBJ2-1,NA,TGTGCCAGCAGTTTAACATCAAATGAGCAGTTCTTC,CASSLTSNEQFF
TRBV6-1,NA,TRBJ2-1,NA,TGTGCCAGCAGTGAACTTGCGAACGAGCAGTTCTTC,CASSELANEQFF
TRBV6-6,TRBD2,TRBJ2-7,NA,TGTGCCAGCAGTTACTCTCTAGCGGGAGGGCCCCACGAGCAGTACTTC,CASSYSLAGGPHEQYF
TRBV5-4,NA,TRBJ2-7,NA,TGTGCCAGCAGCTTGGGCGGGTTAGACTACGAGCAGTACTTC,CASSLGGLDYEQYF
TRBV6-5,TRBD1,TRBJ1-2,NA,TGTGCCAGCAGCAACCGGGGACAGGGAGTCTATGGCTACACCTTC,CASSNRGQGVYGYTF
TRBV5-4,TRBD1,TRBJ2-3,NA,TGTGCCAGCAGCTTGGCGGCAGGGGGCCGCACAGATACGCAGTATTTT,CASSLAAGGRTDTQYF
TRBV7-2,TRBD1,TRBJ2-2,NA,TGTGCCAGCAGCTTGGGACAGGGGGGATTCACCGGGGAGCTGTTTTTT,CASSLGQGGFTGELFF
TRBV9,NA,TRBJ2-3,NA,TGTGCCAGCAGCGTAGAGGGAGCCAGCACAGATACGCAGTATTTT,CASSVEGASTDTQYF
TRBV7-9,NA,TRBJ2-5,NA,TGTGCCAGCAGCTTAGGTAGAGCCAAAGAGACCCAGTACTTC,CASSLGRAKETQYF
TRBV30,NA,TRBJ1-6,NA,TGTGCCTGGATCTCGGGTCCAGTCTCTAATTCACCCCTCCACTTT,CAWISGPVSNSPLHF
TRBV9,TRBD1,TRBJ2-3,NA,TGTGCCAGCAGCGTAGAGTACGGGACAGGGGGCACAGATACGCAGTATTTT,CASSVEYGTGGTDTQYF
TRBV5-6,TRBD1,TRBJ2-7,few,TGTGCCAGCAGCACGGACAGGGGGCGCGAGCAGTACTTC,CASSTDRGREQYF
TRBV19,NA,TRBJ2-7,NA,TGTGCCAGTAGTATCGGGCGGGTGAATGACGAGCAGTACTTC,CASSIGRVNDEQYF
TRBV11-3,TRBD1,TRBJ2-5,NA,TGTGCCAGCAGCTTAGGTGGGACAGGGGGAGAGACCCAGTACTTC,CASSLGGTGGETQYF
TRBV3-1/TRBV3-2,NA,TRBJ1-5,NA,TGTGCCAGCAGCCAAAGCGGACGGAGCAATCAGCCCCAGCATTTT,CASSQSGRSNQPQHF
TRBV6-5,NA,TRBJ1-6,NA,TGTGCCAGCAGAATCGGGGACTTGGGTAATTCACCCCTCCACTTT,CASRIGDLGNSPLHF
TRBV28,TRBD2,TRBJ2-7,NA,TGTGCCAGCAGTCCAATAGCGGGAGGGAGGTCCTACGAGCAGTACTTC,CASSPIAGGRSYEQYF
TRBV12-3/TRBV12-4,NA,TRBJ2-7,NA,TGTGCCAGCAGCCAAGGGCAGGGCTACGAGCAGTACTTC,CASSQGQGYEQYF
TRBV5-5,TRBD1,TRBJ2-5,NA,TGTGCCAGCAGCTCCTACAGGGGTGGACAAGAGACCCAGTACTTC,CASSSYRGGQETQYF
TRBV12-3/TRBV12-4,NA,TRBJ2-7,NA,TGTGCCAGCAGCAGTCTCTACGAGCAGTACTTC,CASSSLYEQYF
TRBV12-3/TRBV12-4,NA,TRBJ2-7,NA,TGTGCCAGCAGCCTAAGAACGGTCTCCGAGCAGTACTTC,CASSLRTVSEQYF
TRBV9,NA,TRBJ2-5,NA,NA,CASSVFFGEGVETQYF
TRBV7-9,TRBD1,TRBJ1-2,many,TGTGCCAGCAGCCCGAGGACAGGCCGGGGATTCTATGGCTACACCTTC,CASSPRTGRGFYGYTF
TRBV6-5,NA,TRBJ1-4,NA,TGTGCCGGCGAGGTAGCAACTAATGAAAAACTGTTTTTT,CAGEVATNEKLFF
TRBV18,NA,TRBJ2-1,NA,TGTGCCAGCTCACCACCGAACATTGTCCTTGGGGGGAATGAGCAGTTCTTC,CASSPPNIVLGGNEQFF
TRBV7-6,TRBD1,TRBJ2-7,NA,TGTGCCAGCAGCTTAGCCCTCGGGACAGGGACCAACGAGCAGTACTTC,CASSLALGTGTNEQYF
TRBV6-1,NA,TRBJ1-3,NA,TGTGCCAGCAGTGAAGTCGGGCGGGCTGGCCACACCATATATTTT,CASSEVGRAGHTIYF
TRBV3-1/TRBV3-2,TRBD2,TRBJ2-1,NA,TGTGCCAGCAGCCAAGGTCACGGCGGGGGGCGGTTCTTC,CASSQGHGGGRFF
TRBV6-5,NA,TRBJ2-6,NA,TGTGCCAGCAGTTACCTGTCTGGGGCCAACGTCCTGACTTTC,CASSYLSGANVLTF
TRBV29-1,NA,TRBJ2-7,once,TGCAGCGGAGGGTTTGGCTCCTACGAGCAGTACTTC,CSGGFGSYEQYF
TRBV19,TRBD1,TRBJ2-7,NA,TGTGCCAGTAGTATGTTTCAGGGGGTCTCCTACGAGCAGTACTTC,CASSMFQGVSYEQYF